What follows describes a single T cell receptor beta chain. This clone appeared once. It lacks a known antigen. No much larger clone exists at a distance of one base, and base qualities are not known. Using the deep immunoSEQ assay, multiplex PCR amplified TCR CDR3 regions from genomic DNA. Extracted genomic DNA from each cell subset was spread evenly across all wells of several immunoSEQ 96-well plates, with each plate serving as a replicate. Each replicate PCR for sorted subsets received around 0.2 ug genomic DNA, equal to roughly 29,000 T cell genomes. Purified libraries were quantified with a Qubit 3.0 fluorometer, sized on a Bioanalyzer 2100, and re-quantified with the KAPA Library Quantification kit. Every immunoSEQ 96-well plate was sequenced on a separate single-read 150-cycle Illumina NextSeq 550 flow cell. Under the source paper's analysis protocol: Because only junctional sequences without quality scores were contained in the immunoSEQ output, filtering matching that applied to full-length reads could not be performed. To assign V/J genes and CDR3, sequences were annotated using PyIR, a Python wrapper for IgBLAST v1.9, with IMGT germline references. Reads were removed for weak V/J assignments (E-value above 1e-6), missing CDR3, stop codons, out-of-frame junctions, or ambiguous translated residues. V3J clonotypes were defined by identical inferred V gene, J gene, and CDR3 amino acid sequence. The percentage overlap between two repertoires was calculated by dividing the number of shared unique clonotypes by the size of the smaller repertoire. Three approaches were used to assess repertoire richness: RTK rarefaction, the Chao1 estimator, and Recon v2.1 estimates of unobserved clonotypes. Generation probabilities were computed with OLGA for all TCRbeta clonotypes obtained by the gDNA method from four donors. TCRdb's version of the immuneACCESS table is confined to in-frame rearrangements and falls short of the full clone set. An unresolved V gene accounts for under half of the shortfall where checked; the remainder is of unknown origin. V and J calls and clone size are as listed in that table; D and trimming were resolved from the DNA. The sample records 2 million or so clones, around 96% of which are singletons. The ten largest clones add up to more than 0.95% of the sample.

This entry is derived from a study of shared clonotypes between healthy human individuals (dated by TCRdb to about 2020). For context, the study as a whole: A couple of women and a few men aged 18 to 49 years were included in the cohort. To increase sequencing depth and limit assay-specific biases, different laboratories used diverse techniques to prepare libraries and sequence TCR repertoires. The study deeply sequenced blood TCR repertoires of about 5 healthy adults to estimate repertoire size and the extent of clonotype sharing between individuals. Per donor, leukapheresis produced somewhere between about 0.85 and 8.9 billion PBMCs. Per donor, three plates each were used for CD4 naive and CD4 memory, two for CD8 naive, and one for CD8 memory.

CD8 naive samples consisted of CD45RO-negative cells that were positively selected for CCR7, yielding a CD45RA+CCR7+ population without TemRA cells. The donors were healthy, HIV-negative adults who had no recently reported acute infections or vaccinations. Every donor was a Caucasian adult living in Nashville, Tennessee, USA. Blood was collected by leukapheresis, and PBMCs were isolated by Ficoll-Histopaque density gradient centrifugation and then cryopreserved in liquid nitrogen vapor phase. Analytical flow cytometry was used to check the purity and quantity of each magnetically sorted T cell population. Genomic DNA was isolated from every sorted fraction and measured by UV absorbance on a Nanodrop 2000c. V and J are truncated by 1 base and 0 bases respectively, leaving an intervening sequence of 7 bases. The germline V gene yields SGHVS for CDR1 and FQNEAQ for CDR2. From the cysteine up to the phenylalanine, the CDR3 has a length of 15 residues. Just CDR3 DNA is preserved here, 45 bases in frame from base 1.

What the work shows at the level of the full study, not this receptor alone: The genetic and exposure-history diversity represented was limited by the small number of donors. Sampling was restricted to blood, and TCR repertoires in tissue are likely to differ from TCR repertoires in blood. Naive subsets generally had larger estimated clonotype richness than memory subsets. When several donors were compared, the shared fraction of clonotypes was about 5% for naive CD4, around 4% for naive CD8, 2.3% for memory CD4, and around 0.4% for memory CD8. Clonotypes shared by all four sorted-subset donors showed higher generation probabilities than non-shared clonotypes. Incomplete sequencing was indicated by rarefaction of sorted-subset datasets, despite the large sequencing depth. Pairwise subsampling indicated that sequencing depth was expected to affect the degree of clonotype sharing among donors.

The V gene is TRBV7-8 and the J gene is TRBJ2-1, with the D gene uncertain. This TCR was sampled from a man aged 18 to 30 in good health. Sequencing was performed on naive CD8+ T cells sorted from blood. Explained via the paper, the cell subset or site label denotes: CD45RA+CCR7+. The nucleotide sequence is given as TGTGCCAGCAGCTTAGTAGTGAGCTCCTACAATGAGCAGTTCTTC. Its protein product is CASSLVVSSYNEQFF.